Listed here are 22 T cell receptor beta chains from one sample, sequenced in a study of blood T cell repertoires in COVID-19. Profiling relied on immunoSEQ multiplex PCR, and the TCRdb table lists in-frame clones only, not all of them. There are 250,000 to 300,000 clones in the sample; more than 75% occur only once, and around 2% lies in the top ten. The sequencing input was PBMCs or T cells enriched from blood (not recorded which). These receptors originate from a woman aged 55-70 years in a cohort exposed to, infected with or recovered from COVID-19 (not recorded which).

This chain joins TRBV30 and TRBJ1-2; 8 nucleotides agree with TRBD1. V trimming: 3 bases; J trimming: 1 base; junction bases outside the gene matches: 10. The germline V gene has CDR1 GTSNPN and CDR2 SVGIG (reference sequence). The CDR3 is 16 amino acids. CDR3 in DNA: TGTGCCTGGAGCCGCCGACAGGGGCGAGTTAACTATGGCTACACCTTC. Residues: CAWSRRQGRVNYGYTF.

The rearrangement uses TRBV4-3 and TRBJ2-5, with D possibly matching TRBD1 (5 bases). V shed 4 bases and J shed 1 base, with 16 bases lying between them. CDR1 and CDR2 (germline): LGHNA, YSLEER. There are 16 residues in the CDR3. The CDR3 coding sequence is TGCGCCAGCAGCCGGATGATATCGGACATCCAAGAGACCCAGTACTTC. Translating it yields CASSRMISDIQETQYF.

This chain uses TRBV27 with TRBJ2-1; TRBD2 is a possible D gene (7 bases). Per germline, CDR1 MNHEY and CDR2 SMNVEV (reference sequence). Trimming stripped 6 bases from V and 5 bases from J, with 23 bases between. This CDR3 is built from 17 residues. This CDR3 is CASRAAGAGAGNNEQFF. CDR3 bases: TGTGCCAGCAGGGCCGCGGGGGCGGGAGCGGGAAACAATGAGCAGTTCTTC.

The V gene is TRBV14, the J gene TRBJ2-5; possible D gene TRBD2, 6 bases. This CDR3 is built from 19 residues. Germline V gives CDR1 SGHDN, CDR2 FVKESK. The V end was cut by 0 bases, the J end by 2 bases, with 22 bases between. The CDR3 here is CASSQEVGGWRFGQETQYF. The CDR3, as DNA: TGTGCCAGCAGCCAAGAGGTGGGGGGATGGAGATTCGGTCAAGAGACCCAGTACTTC.

The gene calls are TRBV24-1 and TRBJ1-5; 10 bases are shared with TRBD1. Germline trimming cut 6 bases from V and 2 bases from J; bases unmatched to any gene: 9. Germline CDR1 reads KGHDR; CDR2 reads SFDVKD. The CDR3 has 17 residues. The CDR3 region is CATSRATGGEGNQPQHF. CDR3 coding DNA: TGTGCCACCAGTCGGGCGACAGGGGGCGAGGGCAATCAGCCCCAGCATTTT.

The rearrangement joins TRBV5-4 to TRBJ2-1, with 10 bases that match TRBD2. The CDR3 sequence is 17 residues long. Looked up from germline, CDR1 is SGHNT and CDR2 is YYREEE (reference sequence). Trimming at V came to 3 bases and at J to 2 bases, leaving 8 bases not matched to a gene. The chain's CDR3 is CASSYLAGDSAYNEQFF. Here the CDR3 DNA reads TGTGCCAGCAGCTACCTAGCGGGAGATTCCGCCTACAATGAGCAGTTCTTC.

This chain links TRBV28 with TRBJ2-3; tentatively, D is TRBD1 (6 bases). The length of the CDR3 is 16 residues. V lost 6 bases and J lost 1, with 17 bases in between. Germline CDR1 and CDR2: MDHEN and SYDVKM. Here the CDR3 reads CASRPQGLSGTDTQYF. CDR3 bases: TGTGCCAGCAGACCACAGGGTTTGTCGGGCACAGATACGCAGTATTTT.

This chain links TRBV28 with TRBJ2-7; 10 nucleotides match TRBD2. The CDR3 is 15 amino acids. Germline V gene lookup returns CDR1 MDHEN and CDR2 SYDVKM. J was trimmed by 1 base and V by 2 bases; bases with no gene match: 2. The CDR3, as DNA: TGTGCCAGCAGTTTAACTAGCGGGATTTCCTACGAGCAGTACTTC. This translates into CASSLTSGISYEQYF.

The chain recombines TRBV12-5 with TRBJ1-2; 7 bases are a match to TRBD1. Germline CDR1 LGHNT, CDR2 FRNRAP. The ends lost 4 bases at V and 4 bases at J; junction bases unmatched: 9. CDR3 length equals 15 residues. The CDR3 bases are TGTGCTAGTGGTTCCGACAGGGACCGCCTCTATGGCTACACCTTC. The encoded protein is CASGSDRDRLYGYTF.

This clone was detected only a few times. CDR3 nucleotide sequence: TGCAGTCCGGTCGCCTACAATGAGCAGTTCTTC. Protein product: CSPVAYNEQFF. V is TRBV20-1 and J is TRBJ2-1; D is unclear. Trimming took off 8 bases at V and 2 bases at J, with 7 bases between the two ends. The CDR3 covers 11 residues. Per germline, CDR1 DFQATT and CDR2 SNEGSKA (reference sequence).

The chain joins TRBV5-1 to TRBJ2-7; no firm D call. Trimming shortened V by 2 bases and J by 0 bases, and 12 bases separated the two germline ends. This CDR3 has 15 amino acids. Germline CDR1 is SGHRS and CDR2 is YFSETQ. The CDR3 DNA sequence: TGCGCCAGCAGCTTAACAGTCCTAAGCTCCTACGAGCAGTACTTC. Protein sequence: CASSLTVLSSYEQYF.

The gene calls are TRBV11-3 and TRBJ2-1; 11 bases fit TRBD2. Germline CDR1 reads SGHNT; CDR2 reads YENEEA. V lost 1 base and J lost 3; bases outside the gene matches: 2. The CDR3 extends over 16 amino acids. CDR3 region: CASSLGLAGSYNEQFF. CDR3 bases: TGTGCCAGCAGCTTAGGACTAGCGGGAAGCTACAATGAGCAGTTCTTC.

This chain uses TRBV7-8 with TRBJ2-2; tentatively, D is TRBD2 (5 bases). Per germline, CDR1 SGHVS and CDR2 FQNEAQ. Trimming removed 2 bases from V and 2 bases from J, with 9 bases in between. This CDR3 contains 15 residues. The CDR3 nucleotides read TGTGCCAGCAGCTTACGGACTCACAACACCGGGGAGCTGTTTTTT. The encoded protein is CASSLRTHNTGELFF.

The chain uses TRBV28 and TRBJ1-5; D not resolved. Germline V gene data show CDR1 as MDHEN and CDR2 as SYDVKM. The CDR3 is 15 amino acids. V was clipped by 5 bases and J by 1 base, with 12 bases between them. The CDR3 protein is CASSKSAGSNQPQHF. The CDR3 nucleotides are TGTGCCAGCAGTAAATCCGCCGGGAGCAATCAGCCCCAGCATTTT.

This chain links TRBV6-4 with TRBJ2-3; TRBD2 agrees at 8 bases. Losses at the gene ends were 3 bases for V and 2 bases for J; bases not matched to a gene: 7. Germline CDR1 is MRHNA and CDR2 is SNTAGT. CDR3 size: 16 residues. In DNA, the CDR3 is TGTGCCAGCAGTGATGGGAAGACTAGCGACACAGATACGCAGTATTTT. This sequence encodes CASSDGKTSDTDTQYF.

Only one count was recorded for this clone. The chain couples TRBV28 to TRBJ2-1; D is uncertain. Per the germline V gene, CDR1 is MDHEN and CDR2 is SYDVKM. The CDR3 extends over 18 amino acids. Trimming shortened V by 0 bases and J by 0 bases, and 15 bases separated the two germline ends. The CDR3 region is CASSLWALSGSSYNEQFF. For the CDR3, the DNA is TGTGCCAGCAGTTTATGGGCCCTGTCAGGTAGCTCCTACAATGAGCAGTTCTTC.

The rearrangement links TRBV2 to TRBJ2-1, with 12 bases that match TRBD2. CDR3 size: 16 residues. V lost 6 bases, J lost 9 bases, and 12 bases stayed unmatched. Per the germline V gene, CDR1 is SNHLY and CDR2 is FYNNEI. The chain's CDR3 is CASSATPSGRAGEQFF. DNA for the CDR3: TGTGCCAGCAGCGCTACCCCTAGCGGGAGGGCAGGTGAGCAGTTCTTC.

The rearrangement links TRBV9 to TRBJ1-1, with TRBD1 as a possible D gene (5 bases). Trimming took 4 bases from V and 3 from J, leaving 16 bases between them. Germline CDR1 is SGDLS and CDR2 is YYNGEE. The length of the CDR3 is 15 residues. The CDR3 coding sequence is TGTGCCAGCAGCCCCCAAAGCCAGGGTTACACTGAAGCTTTCTTT. This encodes CASSPQSQGYTEAFF.

The chain has TRBV7-9 and TRBJ2-5; TRBD1 aligns across 10 bases. This CDR3 is built from 16 residues. Germline loops: CDR1 SEHNR, CDR2 FQNEAQ (reference sequence). J was trimmed by 5 bases and V by 5 bases; bases with no gene match: 11. The CDR3 nucleotides read TGTGCCAGCAGCCTTGGACAGGGGGAGGGGAGGGAGACCCAGTACTTC. This codes for CASSLGQGEGRETQYF.

This chain joins TRBV6-2 or TRBV6-3 and TRBJ2-5, with 10 bases matching TRBD2. Germline lookup yields CDR1 MNHEY and CDR2 SVGEGT. This CDR3 spans 15 amino acids. J lost 4 bases, V lost 7 bases, and 9 bases had no gene match. The CDR3 is CASNPSGRGGETQYF. The CDR3 DNA reads as TGTGCCAGCAACCCTAGCGGGAGAGGGGGAGAGACCCAGTACTTC.

The rearrangement uses TRBV18 and TRBJ2-1; D call uncertain. CDR3 length: 12 residues. V was shortened by 4 bases and J by 4 bases, with 5 bases between the two germline ends. Germline assignment: CDR1 KGHSH and CDR2 LQKENI. CDR3 sequence reads: CASSLQYNEQFF. The CDR3, as DNA: TGTGCCAGCTCACTTCAGTACAATGAGCAGTTCTTC.

V gene TRBV18 combines with J gene TRBJ1-5; no reliable D call. The CDR3 covers 13 residues. The germline gives CDR1 KGHSH, CDR2 LQKENI. Trimming stripped 5 bases from V and 4 bases from J, with 9 bases between. The CDR3 sequence is CASSSELNQPQHF. In DNA form, the CDR3 reads TGTGCCAGCTCATCAGAATTGAATCAGCCCCAGCATTTT.